This T cell receptor (beta chain) was recorded in a study of early T cells in non-severe SARS-CoV-2 infection. Study context: Alpha and beta chains were unpaired, from unsorted whole-blood bulk RNA. Study-wide results and limits: VDJdb matches were skewed toward anti-spike CD8 T cell responses.

The CDR3 totals 15 residues. Germline loops: CDR1 MNHEY, CDR2 SVGEGT. V gave up 4 bases and J gave up 0 bases; unmatched junction bases: 2. With respect to this clonotype: The antigen remains unidentified.

Via MiXCR, TCRdb re-called the 5' RACE reads, giving one row per CDR3 protein. The table includes tens of thousands of distinct CDR3 sequences, under 13% detected once. Material: whole blood. The rearrangement joins TRBV6-2 or TRBV6-3 to TRBJ2-1, with 8 bases identical to TRBD2. This TCR was sampled from an adult who was a healthcare worker with PCR-confirmed SARS-CoV-2 infection or an uninfected control (not recorded which). DNA for the CDR3: TGTGCCAGCAGTTCCAGCGGGGGCTCCTACAATGAGCAGTTCTTC. It yields the protein CASSSSGGSYNEQFF.